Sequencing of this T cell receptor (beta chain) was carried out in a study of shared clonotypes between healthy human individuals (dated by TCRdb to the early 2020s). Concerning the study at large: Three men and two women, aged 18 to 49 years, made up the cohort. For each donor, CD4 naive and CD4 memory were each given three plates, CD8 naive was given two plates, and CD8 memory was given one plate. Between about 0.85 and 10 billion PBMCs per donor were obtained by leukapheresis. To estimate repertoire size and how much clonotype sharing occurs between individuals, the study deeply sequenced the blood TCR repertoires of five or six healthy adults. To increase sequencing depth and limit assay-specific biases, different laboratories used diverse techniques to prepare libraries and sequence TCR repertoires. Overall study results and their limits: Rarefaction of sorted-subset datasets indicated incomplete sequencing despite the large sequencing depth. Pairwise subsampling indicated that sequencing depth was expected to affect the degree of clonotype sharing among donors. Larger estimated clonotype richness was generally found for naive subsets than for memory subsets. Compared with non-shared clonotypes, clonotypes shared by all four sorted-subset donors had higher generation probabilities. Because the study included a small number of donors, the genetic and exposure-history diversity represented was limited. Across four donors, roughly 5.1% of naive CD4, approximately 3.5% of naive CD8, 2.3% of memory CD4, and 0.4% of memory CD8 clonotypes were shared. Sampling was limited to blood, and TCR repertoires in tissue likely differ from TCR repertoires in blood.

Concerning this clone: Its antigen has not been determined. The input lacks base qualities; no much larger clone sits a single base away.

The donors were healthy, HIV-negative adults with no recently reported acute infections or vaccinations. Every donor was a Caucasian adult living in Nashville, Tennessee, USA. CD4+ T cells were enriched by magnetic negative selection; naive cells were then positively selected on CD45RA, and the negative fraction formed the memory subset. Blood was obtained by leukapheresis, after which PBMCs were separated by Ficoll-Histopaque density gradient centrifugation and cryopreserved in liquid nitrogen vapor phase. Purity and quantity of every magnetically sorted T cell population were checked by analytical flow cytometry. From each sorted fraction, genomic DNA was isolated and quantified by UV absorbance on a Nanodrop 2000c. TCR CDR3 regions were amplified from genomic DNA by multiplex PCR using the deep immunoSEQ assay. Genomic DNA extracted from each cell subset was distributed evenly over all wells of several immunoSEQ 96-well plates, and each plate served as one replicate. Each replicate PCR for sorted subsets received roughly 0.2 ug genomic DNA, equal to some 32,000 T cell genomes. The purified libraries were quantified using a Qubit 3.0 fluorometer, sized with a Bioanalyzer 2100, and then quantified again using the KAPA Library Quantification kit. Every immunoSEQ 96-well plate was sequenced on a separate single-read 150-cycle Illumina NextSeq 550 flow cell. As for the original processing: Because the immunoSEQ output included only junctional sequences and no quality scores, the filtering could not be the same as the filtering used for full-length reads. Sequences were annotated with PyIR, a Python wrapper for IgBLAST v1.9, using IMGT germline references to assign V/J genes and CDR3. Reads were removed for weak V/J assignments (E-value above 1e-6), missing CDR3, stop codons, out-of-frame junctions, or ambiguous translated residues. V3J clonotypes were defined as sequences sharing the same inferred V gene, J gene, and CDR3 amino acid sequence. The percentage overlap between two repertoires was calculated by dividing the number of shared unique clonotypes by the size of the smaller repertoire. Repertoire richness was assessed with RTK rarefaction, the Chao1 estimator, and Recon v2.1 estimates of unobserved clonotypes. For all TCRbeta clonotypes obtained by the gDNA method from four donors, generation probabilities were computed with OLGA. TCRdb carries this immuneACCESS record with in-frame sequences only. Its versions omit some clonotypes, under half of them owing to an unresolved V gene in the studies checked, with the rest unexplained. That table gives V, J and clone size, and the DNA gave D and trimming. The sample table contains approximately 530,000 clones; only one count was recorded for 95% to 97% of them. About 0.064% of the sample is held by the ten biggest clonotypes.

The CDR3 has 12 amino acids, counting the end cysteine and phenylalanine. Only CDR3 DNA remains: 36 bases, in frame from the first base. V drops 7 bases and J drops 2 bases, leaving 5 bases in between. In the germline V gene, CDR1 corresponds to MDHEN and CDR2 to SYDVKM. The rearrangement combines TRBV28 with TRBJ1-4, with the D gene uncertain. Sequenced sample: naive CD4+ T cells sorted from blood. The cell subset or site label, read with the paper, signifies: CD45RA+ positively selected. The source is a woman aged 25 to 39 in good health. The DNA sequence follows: TGTGCCAGCAAGGCGACTAATGAAAAACTGTTTTTT. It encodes CASKATNEKLFF. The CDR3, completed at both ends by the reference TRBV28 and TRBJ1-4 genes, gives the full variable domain DVKVTQSSRYLVKRTGEKVFLECVQDMDHENMFWYRQDPGLGLRLIYFSYDVKMKEKGDIPEGYSVSREKKERFSLILESASTNQTSMYLCASKATNEKLFFGSGTQLSVL.